The rows below give T cell receptor beta chains drawn from one sample of a study of vaccination and CD4 T cells after COVID-19. These receptors have no known antigen. MiXCR, run by TCRdb on the PCR reads, gives a single entry per CDR3 protein. Altogether approximately 17,000 distinct CDR3 sequences are present, around 50% being singletons, with the ten largest covering about 20%. The sequencing here drew on CD4+ T cells from blood, cultured in vitro, taken before SARS-CoV-2 vaccination. These receptors came from a human donor who had recovered from COVID-19. Each CDR3 is given with its conserved first and last residue. D genes are given only for firm matches. Some rows have no size entry. The others give once, few or many, or a class for an expanded clone.

>TRBV20-1|NA|few|TRBJ2-3|14
TGCAGTGCTAGCGGCGGAAAAATCAGAGATACGCAGTATTTT
CSASGGKIRDTQYF
>TRBV20-1|TRBD1|NA|TRBJ1-6|13
TGCAGTGCTAGACTTGACAGGGGTTCACCCCTCCACTTT
CSARLDRGSPLHF
>TRBV27|TRBD1|NA|TRBJ1-1|14
TGTGCCAGCAGTTTATACAGGGGGAACACTGAAGCTTTCTTT
CASSLYRGNTEAFF
>TRBV7-3|TRBD2|NA|TRBJ2-1|14
TGTGCCAGCAGCCAGGGACTAGCGTATGATGAGCAGTTCTTC
CASSQGLAYDEQFF
>TRBV20-1|NA|few|TRBJ1-2|11
TGCAGTCCCCGAGGCGGGGGCGGCTACACCTTC
CSPRGGGGYTF
>TRBV7-9|NA|NA|TRBJ2-3|14
TGTGCCAGCACCTTTGGCTATGGCAAAGATACGCAGTATTTT
CASTFGYGKDTQYF
>TRBV19|NA|few|TRBJ2-2|16
TGTGCCAGTAGTATTGATCGCGGTTCGAACACCGGGGAGCTGTTTTTT
CASSIDRGSNTGELFF
>TRBV20-1|TRBD1|few|TRBJ2-5|16
TGCAGTGCTAGAGAAAACCGGGACAGGGGTTGGGAGACCCAGTACTTC
CSARENRDRGWETQYF
>TRBV6-1|TRBD2|NA|TRBJ2-3|14
TGTGCCAGCCATCCGGGACTAGCGGCAGATACGCAGTATTTT
CASHPGLAADTQYF
>TRBV28|TRBD2|NA|TRBJ2-1|13
TGTGCCAGCCGTAGCGGGATGGGCAATGAGCAGTTCTTC
CASRSGMGNEQFF
>TRBV2|NA|NA|TRBJ2-6|16
TGTGCCAGCAGAGTTGGACGGACTCCTGGGGCCAACGTCCTGACTTTC
CASRVGRTPGANVLTF
>TRBV20-1|NA|NA|TRBJ2-5|12
TGCAGTGCTACAGCCCAGGGTGAGACCCAGTACTTC
CSATAQGETQYF
>TRBV18|TRBD1|NA|TRBJ1-5|14
TGTGCCAGCTCACCGACAGGGGGCCGGCAGCCCCAGCATTTT
CASSPTGGRQPQHF
>TRBV20-1|NA|few|TRBJ2-5|13
TGCAGTGCCCTAAGGGGGGCGCGGGAGACCCAGTACTTC
CSALRGARETQYF
>TRBV20-1|TRBD2|NA|TRBJ2-1|14
TGCAGTGCTAGGGACACGACTAGCGGGAGGAAGCAGTTCTTC
CSARDTTSGRKQFF